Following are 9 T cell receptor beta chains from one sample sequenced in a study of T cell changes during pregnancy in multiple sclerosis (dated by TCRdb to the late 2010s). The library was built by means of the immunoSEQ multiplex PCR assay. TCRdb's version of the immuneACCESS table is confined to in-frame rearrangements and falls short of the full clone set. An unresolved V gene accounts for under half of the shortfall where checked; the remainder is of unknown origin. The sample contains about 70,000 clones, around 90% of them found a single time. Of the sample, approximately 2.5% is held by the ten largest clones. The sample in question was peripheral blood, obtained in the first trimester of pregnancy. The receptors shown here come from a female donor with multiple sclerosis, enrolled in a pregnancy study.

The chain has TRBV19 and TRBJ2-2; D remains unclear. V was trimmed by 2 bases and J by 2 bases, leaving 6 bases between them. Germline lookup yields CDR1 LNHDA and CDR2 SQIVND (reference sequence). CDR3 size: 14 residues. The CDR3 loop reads CASSIQANTGELFF. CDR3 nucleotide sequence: TGTGCCAGTAGTATACAGGCAAACACCGGGGAGCTGTTTTTT.

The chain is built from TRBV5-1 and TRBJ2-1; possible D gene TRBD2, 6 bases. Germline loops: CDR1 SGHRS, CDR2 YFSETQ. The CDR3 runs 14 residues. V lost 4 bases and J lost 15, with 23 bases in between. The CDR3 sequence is CASSVGNAASEGFF. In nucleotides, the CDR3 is TGCGCCAGCAGCGTCGGAAACGCTGCTAGCGAAGGGTTCTTC.

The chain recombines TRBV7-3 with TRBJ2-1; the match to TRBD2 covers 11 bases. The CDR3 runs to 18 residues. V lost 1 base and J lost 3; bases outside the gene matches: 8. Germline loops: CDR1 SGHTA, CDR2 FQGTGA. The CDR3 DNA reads TGTGCCAGCAGCTTAAGAGGGGGCCTAGCGGGAGGCTACAATGAGCAGTTCTTC. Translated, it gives CASSLRGGLAGGYNEQFF.

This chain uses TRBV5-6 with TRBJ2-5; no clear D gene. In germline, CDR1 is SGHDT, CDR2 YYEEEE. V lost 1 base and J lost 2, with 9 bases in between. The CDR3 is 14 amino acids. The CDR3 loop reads CASSLTVFQETQYF. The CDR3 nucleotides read TGTGCCAGCAGCTTGACAGTATTTCAAGAGACCCAGTACTTC.

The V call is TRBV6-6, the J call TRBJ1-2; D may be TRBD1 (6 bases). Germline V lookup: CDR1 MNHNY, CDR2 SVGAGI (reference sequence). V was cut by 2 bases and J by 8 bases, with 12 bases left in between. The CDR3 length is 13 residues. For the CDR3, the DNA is TGTGCCAGCAGTTACGCAGGGGCGGAGGGCTACACCTTC. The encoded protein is CASSYAGAEGYTF.

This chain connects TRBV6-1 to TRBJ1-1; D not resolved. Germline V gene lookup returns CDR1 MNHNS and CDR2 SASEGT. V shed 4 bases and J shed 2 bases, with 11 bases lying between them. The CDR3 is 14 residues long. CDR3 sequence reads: CASSATRRNTEAFF. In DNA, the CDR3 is TGTGCCAGCAGTGCGACACGACGAAACACTGAAGCTTTCTTT.

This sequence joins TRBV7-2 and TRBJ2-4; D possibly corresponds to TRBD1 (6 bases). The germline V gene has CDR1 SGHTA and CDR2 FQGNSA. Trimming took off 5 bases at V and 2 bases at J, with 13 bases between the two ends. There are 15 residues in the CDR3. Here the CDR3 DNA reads TGTGCCAGCAGCGGGCAGGGGTCGCCCAAAAACATTCAGTACTTC. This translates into CASSGQGSPKNIQYF.

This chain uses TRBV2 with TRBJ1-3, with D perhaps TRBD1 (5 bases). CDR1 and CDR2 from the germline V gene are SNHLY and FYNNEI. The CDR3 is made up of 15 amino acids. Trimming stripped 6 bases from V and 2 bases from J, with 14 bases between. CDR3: CASRDTGFAGNTIYF. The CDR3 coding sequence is TGTGCCAGCAGAGATACAGGATTTGCTGGAAACACCATATATTTT.

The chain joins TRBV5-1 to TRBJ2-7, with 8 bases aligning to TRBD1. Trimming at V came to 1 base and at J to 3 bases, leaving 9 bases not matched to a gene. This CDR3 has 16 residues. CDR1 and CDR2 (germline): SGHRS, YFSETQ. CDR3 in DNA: TGCGCCAGCAGCTTGAACCGACAGGGGCTACGCTACGAGCAGTACTTC. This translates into CASSLNRQGLRYEQYF.